This T cell receptor beta chain was recorded in a study of control samples from healthy donors and cancer patients (dated by TCRdb to 2020 to 2022). This clone was observed a handful of times. There is no known antigen for this receptor. Base qualities are missing; no much larger clone stands one base away. Deletion took 1 base off V and 5 bases off J, with a span of 15 bases between the germline ends. Sequences MDHEN (CDR1) and SYDVKM (CDR2) are obtained from the germline V gene. The CDR3 runs 16 residues from the cysteine to the phenylalanine. Only the CDR3 region is kept as DNA, spanning 48 bases read in frame from base 1. Library generation was performed with the immunoSEQ multiplex PCR assay. TCRdb holds this immuneACCESS table with in-frame rearrangements only. Some clones are missing; in checked studies, unresolved V genes explain under half, and the rest has no known cause. The sample data list 35,000 to 55,000 clones, and about 89% of these were observed just once. Of the sample, roughly 10% falls within the top ten clones.

Material for sequencing was PBMCs. The source of this sequence is a woman aged 60 to 75 with lung cancer. The chain was built from TRBV28 and TRBJ2-1; matching of 6 bases hints at TRBD1 as the D gene. The sequence in DNA is TGTGCCAGCAGTTTATACCGGGACATGGGAAACAATGAGCAGTTCTTC. Translation gives CASSLYRDMGNNEQFF. With all but the CDR3 taken from the reference TRBV28 and TRBJ2-1 genes, the full variable domain is: DVKVTQSSRYLVKRTGEKVFLECVQDMDHENMFWYRQDPGLGLRLIYFSYDVKMKEKGDIPEGYSVSREKKERFSLILESASTNQTSMYLCASSLYRDMGNNEQFFGPGTRLTVL.